The 8 T cell receptor beta chains presented below share a single source sample, sequenced in a study of blood T cell repertoires in COVID-19. Generated by immunoSEQ multiplex PCR, the TCRdb table keeps only in-frame clones and is missing some. Seen here are about 220,000 clones, 82% observed once, and the top ten hold less than 4%. Sequencing input: peripheral blood. All receptors derive from a woman of 80 years or more with acute or convalescent COVID-19.

The genes are TRBV3-1 (or the pseudogene TRBV3-2) and TRBJ2-1, with 7 bases identical to TRBD2. The CDR3 loop spans 14 amino acids. Germline CDR1 reads LGHDT; CDR2 reads YNNKEL (reference sequence). V shed 5 bases and J 6 bases; nucleotides not matched to a gene: 7. In DNA, the CDR3 is TGTGCCAGCAGCTTGGGACTACAACCCAATGAGCAGTTCTTC. It is translated as CASSLGLQPNEQFF.

The rearrangement uses TRBV14 and TRBJ1-2; 7 bases fit TRBD1. The CDR3 loop spans 13 amino acids. From germline, CDR1 is SGHDN and CDR2 FVKESK. The J segment lost 7 bases and the V segment lost 6 bases, leaving 8 bases of the junction unmatched. CDR3 in amino acids: CASSSSRGTGYTF. In DNA, the CDR3 is TGTGCCAGCAGTTCTTCCAGGGGGACTGGCTACACCTTC.

The V gene is TRBV7-3, the J gene TRBJ1-1; D unresolved. This CDR3 region has 14 residues. Trimming took off 2 bases at V and 2 bases at J, with 9 bases between the two ends. Per germline, CDR1 SGHTA and CDR2 FQGTGA. This chain's CDR3 is CASSLLGLNTEAFF. DNA for the CDR3: TGTGCCAGCAGCTTACTGGGCCTAAACACTGAAGCTTTCTTT. Complete variable domain (other parts from reference TRBV7-3 and TRBJ1-1): GAGVSQTPSNKVTEKGKYVELRCDPISGHTALYWYRQSLGQGPEFLIYFQGTGAADDSGLPNDRFFAVRPEGSVSTLKIQRTERGDSAVYLCASSLLGLNTEAFFGQGTRLTVV.

The rearrangement joins TRBV19 to TRBJ1-1, with 8 bases that match TRBD1. Germline CDR1 reads LNHDA; CDR2 reads SQIVND (reference sequence). The CDR3 is made up of 14 amino acids. The V and J ends lost 4 bases and 5 bases, in that order; junction bases with no gene match: 6. The CDR3 sequence is CASSTRTGWTEAFF. Here the CDR3 DNA reads TGTGCCAGTAGTACGCGGACAGGGTGGACTGAAGCTTTCTTT.

The genes are TRBV28 and TRBJ2-3; D uncertain. Trimming stripped 6 bases from V and 6 bases from J, with 7 bases between. The CDR3 has 11 amino acids. The germline V gene encodes CDR1 MDHEN and CDR2 SYDVKM. The CDR3, as DNA: TGTGCCAGCAGGGTCGAGGATACGCAGTATTTT. This encodes CASRVEDTQYF.

The rearrangement joins TRBV27 to TRBJ1-2, with TRBD1 matching 9 bases. This CDR3 has 17 amino acids. Germline trimming cut 5 bases from V and 3 bases from J; bases unmatched to any gene: 13. CDR1 and CDR2 from the germline V gene are MNHEY and SMNVEV (reference sequence). In nucleotides, the CDR3 is TGTGCCAGCAGTCCCGCGGGACAGGGTCTGATTGACTATGGCTACACCTTC. Its protein is CASSPAGQGLIDYGYTF.

The V and J genes are TRBV7-2 and TRBJ2-3; TRBD2 aligns across 10 bases. CDR1 and CDR2 from the germline V gene are SGHTA and FQGNSA. V was clipped by 7 bases and J by 10 bases; unmatched bases: 14. The CDR3 runs to 15 residues. The CDR3 DNA sequence: TGTGCCAGCACCGAGGGGCTAGCGGGGGTGATGGCGCAGTATTTT. Its protein is CASTEGLAGVMAQYF.

V and J are TRBV5-1 and TRBJ2-1; possibly TRBD1 for D (5 bases). The ends were cut back, 1 base at V and 8 bases at J, with 10 bases in the middle. This CDR3 is 13 amino acids long. CDR1 is SGHRS and CDR2 is YFSETQ in the germline V gene. In nucleotides, the CDR3 is TGCGCCAGCAGCTTGACAGGCCCCCATGAGCAGTTCTTC. This sequence encodes CASSLTGPHEQFF.